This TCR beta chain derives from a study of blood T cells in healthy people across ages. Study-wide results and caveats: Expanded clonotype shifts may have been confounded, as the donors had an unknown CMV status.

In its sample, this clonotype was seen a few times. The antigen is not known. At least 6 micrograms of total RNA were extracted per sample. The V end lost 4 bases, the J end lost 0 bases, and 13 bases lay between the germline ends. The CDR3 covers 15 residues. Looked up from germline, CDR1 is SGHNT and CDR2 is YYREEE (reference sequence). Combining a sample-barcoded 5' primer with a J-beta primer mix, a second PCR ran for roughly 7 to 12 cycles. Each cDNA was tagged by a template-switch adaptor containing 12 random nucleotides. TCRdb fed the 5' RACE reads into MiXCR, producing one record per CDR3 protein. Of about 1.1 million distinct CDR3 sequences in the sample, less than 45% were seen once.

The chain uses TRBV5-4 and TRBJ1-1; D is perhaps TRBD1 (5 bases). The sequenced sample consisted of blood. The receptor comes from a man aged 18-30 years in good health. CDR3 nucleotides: TGTGCCAGCAGCCCTCTGGACAAGATGAACACTGAAGCTTTCTTT. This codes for CASSPLDKMNTEAFF.